This T cell receptor (beta chain) was profiled in a study of blood T cell repertoires in COVID-19. Study-level background: Specimens from acute and convalescent COVID-19 originated in the United States, Italy and Spain.

The CDR3 is 14 residues long. V was pared by 3 bases and J by 5 bases, with 13 bases between. CDR1 KGHSH and CDR2 LQKENI come from the germline V gene. How the authors handled the data: For nucleated cells, counts were estimated from reference gene primer amplification. Generated by immunoSEQ multiplex PCR, the TCRdb table keeps only in-frame clones and is missing some. That table supplies the V and J calls and clone size; D and trimming were determined from the DNA. The table includes over 350,000 clones, 75% to 90% detected once. Sequencing used peripheral blood. V gene TRBV18 combines with J gene TRBJ1-2; D not certain. The sequence was obtained from a woman younger than 45 with active or convalescent COVID-19. The CDR3 here is CASSPSELRYGYTF. The CDR3, as DNA: TGTGCCAGCTCACCCAGCGAGCTTCGATATGGCTACACCTTC.